This TCR beta chain was sequenced in a study of PD-1 blockade in classical Hodgkin lymphoma (TCRdb year 2020). In the study overall: Nivolumab dosing was 3 mg/kg intravenously every 2 weeks, continuing until either disease progression or unacceptable toxicity. The study used CyTOF and TCR beta sequencing to define a peripheral blood immune signature of response to PD-1 blockade in classical Hodgkin lymphoma. Findings and caveats that apply to the study as a whole: A significant rise by C4D1 was seen in CD4+ but not CD8+ TCR diversity (p=0.0027 vs p=0.16), with the rise being most apparent in complete responders (p=0.02). Newly diagnosed patients were reported to have lower baseline TCR diversity than healthy donors, and relapsed/refractory patients were reported to have lower baseline TCR diversity still. Lower diversity was observed in patients in whom nivolumab was started less than 1 year after ASCT, and these patients were excluded from later analyses so that confounding by immune reconstitution would be avoided. The study was restricted to a single clinical trial cohort, and the causes of repertoire differences, possibly disease activity or prior therapy, were left undefined. Trial patients achieving complete response had baseline diversity similar to newly diagnosed patients, whereas partial responders and progressors had significantly lower diversity.

The Qiagen DNeasy kit was used to extract genomic DNA both from unsorted PBMCs and from the negatively selected CD4+ and CD8+ fractions. Using primers that anneal to V and J segments, immunoSEQ multiplex PCR amplified the TCR beta CDR3 regions. Amplification bias was minimized using a synthetic immune receptor repertoire, and residual bias was removed computationally after sequencing. In the paper's pipeline: Custom Python scripts were used to quantify repertoire diversity as the Shannon entropy index. Unsorted, CD4+ and CD8+ repertoires were analyzed separately, except in combined analyses where CD4+ and CD8+ sequences were merged in silico. Clonal expansion was defined as at least a 2-fold frequency increase after treatment relative to C1D1, with a pseudocount of 0.5 for undetected baseline clones. Clones with 0 or 1 copy at C1D1 were defined as singleton clones, while clones with 2 or more copies were defined as non-singleton clones. Clones expanded in unsorted samples were annotated as CD4+, CD8+ or unknown by matching protein sequences in sorted samples from the same patient. Wilcoxon tests on paired samples were used to test changes in diversity from C1D1 to C4D1. Sourced from immuneACCESS, this table was stored by TCRdb with only in-frame sequences that have V and J called. A share of the clones is absent; for the studies checked, an unresolved V gene accounts for under half, and the remainder has no known explanation. The V and J calls and clone size are taken from that table; D and trimming were inferred from the DNA. The sample includes about 6,600 clones, with roughly 77% observed a single time. The ten largest clones add up to 35% to 40% of the sample.

A note on this clone: What this receptor recognizes is not known. No quality values exist for individual bases; no much larger clone is one base distant.

For CDR1 and CDR2, the germline V gene lists SGHTA and FQGTGA. V is pared back by 5 bases and J by 4 bases, with 9 bases lying between the germline termini. The CDR3 runs 13 residues from the cysteine to the phenylalanine. Only CDR3 DNA is held: 39 bases, read in frame from base 1. This specimen's time point label, interpreted: cycle 1 day 1 (C1D1), immediately before nivolumab initiation. Every trial patient had relapsed after autologous stem cell transplantation, and cohorts A, B and C differed in prior brentuximab vedotin exposure. The trial cohort included fewer than 65 patients with relapsed/refractory classical Hodgkin lymphoma, and each patient had a best overall response of complete response, partial response or progressive disease. Trial patients were treated with single-agent nivolumab in the multi-cohort phase II CheckMate 205 trial. Best overall response was determined by an independent review committee according to the 2007 International Working Group response criteria. Trial PBMCs were obtained immediately prior to nivolumab initiation (C1D1) and on therapy at cycle 2 day 1 and cycle 4 day 1. Peripheral blood was collected in 8 mL Vacutainer Cell Preparation Tubes, from which PBMCs were isolated by centrifugation and then cryopreserved.

The sequence was obtained from a human donor with classical Hodgkin lymphoma. The rearranged segments are TRBV7-3 and TRBJ2-1; a confident D gene designation cannot be given. This sample comprised peripheral blood mononuclear cells (PBMCs), obtained at baseline. The DNA sequence is given as TGTGCCAGCAGCACCAATCGGTACAATGAGCAGTTCTTC. It codes for CASSTNRYNEQFF.